This record looks at one T cell receptor beta chain sequence and its context. The source of the sample is a study of T cell changes during pregnancy in multiple sclerosis. Produced via immunoSEQ multiplex PCR; TCRdb's table is partial and in-frame only. The data hold approximately 100,000 clones, with 92% observed a single time. The TCR sequence derives from a female donor with multiple sclerosis, enrolled in a pregnancy study. The sequencing here drew on peripheral blood, taken after pregnancy.

CDR3 protein: CASSRLADQETQYF. CDR3 bases: TGTGCCAGCAGCCGACTAGCGGATCAAGAGACCCAGTACTTC. The chain combines TRBV11-2 with TRBJ2-5, with 9 bases matching TRBD2. V lost 5 bases and J lost 2; bases outside the gene matches: 3. The germline gives CDR1 SGHAT, CDR2 FQNNGV. The CDR3 runs to 14 residues.